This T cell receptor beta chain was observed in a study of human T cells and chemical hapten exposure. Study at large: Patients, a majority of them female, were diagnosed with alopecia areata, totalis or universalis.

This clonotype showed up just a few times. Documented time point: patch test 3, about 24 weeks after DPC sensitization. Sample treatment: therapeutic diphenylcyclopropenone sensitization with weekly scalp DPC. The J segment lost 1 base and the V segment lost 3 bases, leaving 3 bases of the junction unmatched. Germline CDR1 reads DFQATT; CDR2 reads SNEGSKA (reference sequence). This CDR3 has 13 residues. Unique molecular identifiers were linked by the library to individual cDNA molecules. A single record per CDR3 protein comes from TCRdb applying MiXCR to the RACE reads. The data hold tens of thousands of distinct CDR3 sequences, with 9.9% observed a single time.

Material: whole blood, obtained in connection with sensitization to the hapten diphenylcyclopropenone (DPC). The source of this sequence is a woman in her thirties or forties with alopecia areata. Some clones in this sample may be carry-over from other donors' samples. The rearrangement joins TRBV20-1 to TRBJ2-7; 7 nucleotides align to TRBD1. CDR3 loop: CSARLGQSYEQYF. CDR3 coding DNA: TGCAGTGCTAGGTTGGGACAGTCCTACGAGCAGTACTTC.